This T cell receptor beta chain was identified in a study of T-cell reconstitution after alpha-beta-depleted transplantation in children. Germline V gene lookup returns CDR1 SGHTA and CDR2 FQGNSA. V was trimmed by 3 bases and J by 7 bases, leaving 16 bases between them. CDR3 length: 15 amino acids. Unique molecular identifiers were incorporated during preparation of the TCRbeta library. MiXCR, applied by TCRdb to the PCR reads, yields one record per CDR3 protein. This sample has 550,000 to 800,000 distinct CDR3 sequences, with roughly 14% found just once. This specimen was PBMCs, taken before TCRalphabeta/CD19-depleted stem cell transplant. This chain links TRBV7-2 with TRBJ2-1; D may match TRBD1 or TRBD2 (5 bases each). The clonotype originates from a girl aged 2 to 10 with congenital amegakaryocytic thrombocytopenia, due to receive a stem cell transplant. The CDR3, as DNA: TGTGCCAGCAGCTTCGGGGCCCTGATTTCAAATGAGCAGTTCTTC. This encodes CASSFGALISNEQFF.